These 3 T cell receptor beta chains originate from one sample sequenced in a study of shared clonotypes between healthy human individuals. Libraries were prepared by immunoSEQ multiplex PCR; TCRdb keeps only in-frame clonotypes and omits some of them. This sample carries roughly 1,600,000 clones, approximately 98.5% of them seen once, and the ten largest clones take roughly 0.35%. Material: naive CD4+ T cells sorted from blood. Subset described: CD45RA+ positively selected. Receptors were obtained from a man aged 25-40 years in good health.

V is TRBV2 and J is TRBJ1-3, with D uncertain. V was pared by 6 bases and J by 4 bases, with 10 bases between. Germline lookup yields CDR1 SNHLY and CDR2 FYNNEI. CDR3 length: 13 residues. In DNA form, the CDR3 reads TGTGCCAGCAGGAGACCCGTAGGAAACACCATATATTTT. As protein: CASRRPVGNTIYF.

V usage is TRBV7-7 and J usage is TRBJ2-1, with D possibly matching TRBD1 (7 bases). Trimming took 5 bases from V and 4 from J, leaving 15 bases between them. Germline V gene data show CDR1 as SSHAT and CDR2 as FNYEAQ (reference sequence). This CDR3 comprises 15 residues. The CDR3 coding sequence is TGTGCCAGCAGCCCAACGACAGGGACTTACAATGAGCAGTTCTTC. This encodes CASSPTTGTYNEQFF.

The chain is built from TRBV27 and TRBJ2-5; D not certain. Germline CDR1 and CDR2: MNHEY and SMNVEV (reference sequence). V gave up 6 bases and J gave up 7 bases, with 12 bases separating them. This CDR3 has 12 residues. CDR3 coding DNA: TGTGCCAGCAGCCCTGATGAGTGGACCCAGTACTTC. Translating gives CASSPDEWTQYF.